The rows below give T cell receptor beta chains drawn from one sample of a study of tumor and adjacent non-tumor tissue in lung cancer. TCRdb re-called the multiplex PCR reads through MiXCR, storing one row per CDR3 protein. This sample has roughly 140,000 distinct CDR3 sequences, with around 67% found just once. Sequences were obtained from lung tumor tissue. The receptors here all came from a man between 60 and 75 years old with small cell lung cancer. The CDR3 runs from the conserved cysteine through the conserved F or W. Fields, in order: J gene, clone size, D gene, V gene, CDR3 DNA, CDR3 protein. The D gene is left open where the match is weak. The size of a clone is reported for some rows only, either as once, few or many, or as a class for expanded clones.

J: TRBJ2-3; size: NA; D: TRBD1; V: TRBV28; DNA: TGTGCCAGTAGCCATCCCGGGACAGGGGCAGATACGCAGTATTTT; CDR3: CASSHPGTGADTQYF
J: TRBJ2-6; size: NA; D: TRBD2; V: TRBV11-1; DNA: TGTGCGAGCAGCTTACTAGCGGGAATGCTCGCTGGGACCAACGTCCTGACTTTC; CDR3: CASSLLAGMLAGTNVLTF
J: TRBJ2-2; size: NA; D: NA; V: TRBV1; DNA: TGCACCAGCAGCAAAGATGGGTCAGATTTGTGGGAGCTGTTTTTT; CDR3: CTSSKDGSDLWELFF
J: TRBJ2-1; size: NA; D: NA; V: TRBV20-1; DNA: TGCAGTGTTAGAGATTACGAACGAGCGAACAAGCAGTTCTTC; CDR3: CSVRDYERANKQFF
J: TRBJ2-2; size: many; D: NA; V: TRBV6-6; DNA: TGTGCCAGCAGCGGGACGAACACCGGGGAGCTGTTTTTT; CDR3: CASSGTNTGELFF
J: TRBJ2-1; size: NA; D: TRBD1; V: TRBV12-3/TRBV12-4; DNA: TGTGCCAGAAGTTTGACAGGGGTCTCCTACAATGAGCAGTTCTTC; CDR3: CARSLTGVSYNEQFF
J: TRBJ2-3; size: NA; D: NA; V: TRBV20-1; DNA: TGCAGTGTATCTGCGGGCTCTAGCACAGATACGCAGTATTTT; CDR3: CSVSAGSSTDTQYF
J: TRBJ2-3; size: NA; D: TRBD2; V: TRBV12-5; DNA: TGTGCTAATGGTCTCGGGACTAGCGGGAGGCCCTACACAGATACGCAGTATTTT; CDR3: CANGLGTSGRPYTDTQYF
J: TRBJ1-1; size: NA; D: NA; V: TRBV11-3; DNA: TGTGCCAGCAGTAAGGAAGGGAGCATTGAAGCTTTCTTT; CDR3: CASSKEGSIEAFF
J: TRBJ2-3; size: NA; D: TRBD1; V: TRBV28; DNA: TGTGCCAGCGGTGGGGACAGCACAGATACGCAATATTTT; CDR3: CASGGDSTDTQYF
J: TRBJ1-2; size: NA; D: NA; V: TRBV6-1; DNA: TGTTTCAGCAGTGAACTTTGGGCGACTGGCTATATCTTC; CDR3: CFSSELWATGYIF
J: TRBJ2-5; size: NA; D: TRBD2; V: TRBV29-1; DNA: TGCAGCGTCAGACTAGCGGGAGATGTGAAGACCCAGTACTTC; CDR3: CSVRLAGDVKTQYF
J: TRBJ2-1; size: few; D: TRBD2; V: TRBV20-1; DNA: TGCAGTGCTAGACCCCCCGCGGGGGGCAATGAGCAGTTCTTC; CDR3: CSARPPAGGNEQFF
J: TRBJ2-1; size: NA; D: NA; V: TRBV11-2; DNA: TGTGCCAGCAGCTTCGTTTCTCGCCCCCACAATGAGCAATTCTTC; CDR3: CASSFVSRPHNEQFF
J: TRBJ2-7; size: many; D: TRBD2; V: TRBV20-1; DNA: TGCAGTGCTAGAGACTTACTAGCGCCAAGCTCCTACGAGCAGTACTTC; CDR3: CSARDLLAPSSYEQYF
J: TRBJ1-4; size: NA; D: NA; V: TRBV4-2; DNA: TGTGCCAGAAGCCCCTGGACAGCGGCTAATGAAAAACTGTTTTTT; CDR3: CARSPWTAANEKLFF
J: TRBJ2-5; size: many; D: NA; V: TRBV11-2; DNA: TGTGCCAGCAGCTTGGGGGGCCGAGAGACCCAGTACTTC; CDR3: CASSLGGRETQYF
J: TRBJ2-1; size: few; D: TRBD2; V: TRBV6-2/TRBV6-3; DNA: TGTGCTAGCAGTTACTCGACTAGCGGGAGGGTCCTCTATGAGCAGTTCTTC; CDR3: CASSYSTSGRVLYEQFF
J: TRBJ2-1; size: NA; D: TRBD2; V: TRBV29-1; DNA: TGCAGCGTGGGGGGGGGACTACCAGACTCCTACAATGTGCAGTTCTTC; CDR3: CSVGGGLPDSYNVQFF
J: TRBJ2-1; size: NA; D: TRBD2; V: TRBV5-8; DNA: TGTGCCAGCAGCTTGAGGCCTAGCGGGAGCCAGTTCAATGAGCAGTTCTTC; CDR3: CASSLRPSGSQFNEQFF
J: TRBJ2-7; size: NA; D: NA; V: TRBV4-2; DNA: TGTGTCAGCAGCCAAGAGCGGACACTCGGCGGCGACGAGCAGTACTTC; CDR3: CVSSQERTLGGDEQYF
J: TRBJ2-2; size: NA; D: TRBD2; V: TRBV29-1; DNA: TGCAGCGTTGCCGGACACCTTAGGAGTAACAGCGGGGAACTGTTTTTT; CDR3: CSVAGHLRSNSGELFF
J: TRBJ1-1; size: NA; D: TRBD1; V: TRBV12-3/TRBV12-4; DNA: TGTGCCAGCAGTCAGGGACAGGGCTTGAGAGCTTTCTTT; CDR3: CASSQGQGLRAFF
J: TRBJ2-1; size: NA; D: NA; V: TRBV28; DNA: TGTGCCAGCAGAGCAGGGCGAGGCTGCAATGAACAGTTCTTC; CDR3: CASRAGRGCNEQFF
J: TRBJ1-2; size: NA; D: TRBD1; V: TRBV5-4; DNA: TGTGCAAGCACCTTGACAGGGTACAACTATGGCTACACCTTC; CDR3: CASTLTGYNYGYTF
J: TRBJ2-2; size: many; D: NA; V: TRBV20-1; DNA: TGCAGTGCTAATCTGGAAGGAGTAGGGACCGGGGAGCTGTTTTTT; CDR3: CSANLEGVGTGELFF
J: TRBJ2-7; size: NA; D: TRBD2; V: TRBV4-1; DNA: TGCGCCAGCAGCCCCGGGACTACTAGATACGAGCAGTACTTC; CDR3: CASSPGTTRYEQYF
J: TRBJ2-1; size: NA; D: NA; V: TRBV11-3; DNA: TGTGCCAGCAGCTTAAGAGGGGCAGGAGTGGGCAACGAGCAGCTCTTC; CDR3: CASSLRGAGVGNEQLF
J: TRBJ1-4; size: NA; D: NA; V: TRBV18; DNA: TGTGCCAGCTCACCACCAATGTTCCGGGGGGAAAAACTGTTTTTT; CDR3: CASSPPMFRGEKLFF
J: TRBJ2-1; size: NA; D: NA; V: TRBV5-4; DNA: TGTGCCAGCAGCCTCCCCAGCGCCAATGAGCAGTTCTTC; CDR3: CASSLPSANEQFF
J: TRBJ1-5; size: NA; D: NA; V: TRBV6-5; DNA: TGTGCCAGCACCGCGCGGAGGGTTACTCAGCCCCAGCATTTT; CDR3: CASTARRVTQPQHF
J: TRBJ2-1; size: many; D: NA; V: TRBV6-1; DNA: TGTGCCAGCAAGAGCCTAACAGGGTCCTTTGTGGATGAGCAGTTCTTC; CDR3: CASKSLTGSFVDEQFF
J: TRBJ2-2; size: NA; D: NA; V: TRBV11-3; DNA: TGTGCCAGCAGCTTAGGCCCAGCGGTCTCCGGGGAGCTGTTTTTT; CDR3: CASSLGPAVSGELFF
J: TRBJ2-4; size: NA; D: NA; V: TRBV11-3; DNA: TGTGCGAGCAGCTCCTTTACCGAGGAGGTCAAAAACATTCAGTACTTC; CDR3: CASSSFTEEVKNIQYF
J: TRBJ2-1; size: NA; D: TRBD2; V: TRBV29-1; DNA: TGCAGCCTACCCCCGGGAGGGGACGATGAGCAGTTCTTC; CDR3: CSLPPGGDDEQFF
J: TRBJ2-1; size: many; D: NA; V: TRBV12-3/TRBV12-4; DNA: TGTGCCAGCAGTCCCCCCTCGAGGGCCGGGGCTTTCTTC; CDR3: CASSPPSRAGAFF